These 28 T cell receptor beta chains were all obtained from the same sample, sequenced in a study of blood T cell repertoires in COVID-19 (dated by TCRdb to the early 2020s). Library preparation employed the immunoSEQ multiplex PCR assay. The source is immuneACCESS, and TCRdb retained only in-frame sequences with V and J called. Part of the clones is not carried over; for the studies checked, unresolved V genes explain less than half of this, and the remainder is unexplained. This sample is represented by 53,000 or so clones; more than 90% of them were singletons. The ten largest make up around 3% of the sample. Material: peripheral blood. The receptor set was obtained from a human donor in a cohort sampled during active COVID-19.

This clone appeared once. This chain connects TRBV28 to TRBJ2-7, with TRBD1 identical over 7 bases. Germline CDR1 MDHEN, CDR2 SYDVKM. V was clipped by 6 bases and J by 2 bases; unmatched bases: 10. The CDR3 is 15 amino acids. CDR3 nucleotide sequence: TGTGCCAGCAGCGAGAGGGGGCGCCCTCCCTACGAGCAGTACTTC. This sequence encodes CASSERGRPPYEQYF.

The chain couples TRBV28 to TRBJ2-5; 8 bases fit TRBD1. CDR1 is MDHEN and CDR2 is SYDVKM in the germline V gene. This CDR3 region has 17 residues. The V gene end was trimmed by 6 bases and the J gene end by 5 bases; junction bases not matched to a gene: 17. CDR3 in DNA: TGTGCCAGCAGCTTAGGGAGAGAAGACAGGGGAGGCGAGACCCAGTACTTC. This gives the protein CASSLGREDRGGETQYF.

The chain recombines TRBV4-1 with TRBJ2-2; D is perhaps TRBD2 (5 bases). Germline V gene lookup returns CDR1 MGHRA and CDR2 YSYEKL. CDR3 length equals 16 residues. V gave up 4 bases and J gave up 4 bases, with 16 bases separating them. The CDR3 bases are TGCGCCAGCAGCCTATTAACTAGAGGAGGCACCGGGGAGCTGTTTTTT. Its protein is CASSLLTRGGTGELFF.

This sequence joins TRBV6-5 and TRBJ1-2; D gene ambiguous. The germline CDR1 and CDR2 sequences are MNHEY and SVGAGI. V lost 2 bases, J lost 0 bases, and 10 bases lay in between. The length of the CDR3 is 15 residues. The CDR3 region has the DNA TGTGCCAGCAGTTACGTCGAGGGAGCTAACTATGGCTACACCTTC. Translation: CASSYVEGANYGYTF.

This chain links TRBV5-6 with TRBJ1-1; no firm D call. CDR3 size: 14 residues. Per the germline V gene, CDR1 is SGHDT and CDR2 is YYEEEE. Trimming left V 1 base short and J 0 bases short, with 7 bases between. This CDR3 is CASSLMSVNTEAFF. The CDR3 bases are TGTGCCAGCAGCTTGATGTCTGTGAACACTGAAGCTTTCTTT.

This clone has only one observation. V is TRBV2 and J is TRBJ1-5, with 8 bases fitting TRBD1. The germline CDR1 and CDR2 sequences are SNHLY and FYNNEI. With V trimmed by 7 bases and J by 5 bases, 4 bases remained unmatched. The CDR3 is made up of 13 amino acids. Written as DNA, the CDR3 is TGTGCCAGCAAACAGGGGGAAGATCAGCCCCAGCATTTT. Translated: CASKQGEDQPQHF.

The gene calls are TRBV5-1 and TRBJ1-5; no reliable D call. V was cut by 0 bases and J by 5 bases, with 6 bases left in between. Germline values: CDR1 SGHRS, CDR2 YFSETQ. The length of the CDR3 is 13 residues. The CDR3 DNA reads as TGCGCCAGCAGCTTGGGCGGGGATCAGCCCCAGCATTTT. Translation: CASSLGGDQPQHF.

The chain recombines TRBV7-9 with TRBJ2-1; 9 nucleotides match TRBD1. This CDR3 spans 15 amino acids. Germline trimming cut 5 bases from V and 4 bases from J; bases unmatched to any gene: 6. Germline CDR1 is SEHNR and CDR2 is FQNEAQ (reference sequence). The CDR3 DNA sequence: TGTGCCAGCAGCCCCCGACAGGGGGGATACAATGAGCAGTTCTTC. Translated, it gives CASSPRQGGYNEQFF.

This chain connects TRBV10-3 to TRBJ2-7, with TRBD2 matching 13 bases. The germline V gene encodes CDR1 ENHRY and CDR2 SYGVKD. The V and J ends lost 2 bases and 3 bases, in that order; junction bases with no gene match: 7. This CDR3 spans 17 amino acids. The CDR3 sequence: CAISERTSGRGFYEQYF. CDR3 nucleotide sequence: TGTGCCATCAGTGAGCGGACTAGCGGGAGAGGTTTCTACGAGCAGTACTTC.

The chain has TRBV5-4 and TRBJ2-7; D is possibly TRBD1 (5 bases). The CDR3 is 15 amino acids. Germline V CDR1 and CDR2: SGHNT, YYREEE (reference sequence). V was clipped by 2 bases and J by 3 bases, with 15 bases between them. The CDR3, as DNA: TGTGCCAGCAGCTTTTCGTGGACACCTTTCTACGAGCAGTACTTC. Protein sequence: CASSFSWTPFYEQYF.

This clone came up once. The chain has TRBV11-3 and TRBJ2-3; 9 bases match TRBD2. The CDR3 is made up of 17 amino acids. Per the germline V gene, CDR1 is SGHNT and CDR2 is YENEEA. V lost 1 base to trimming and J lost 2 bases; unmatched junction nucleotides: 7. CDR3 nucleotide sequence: TGTGCCAGCAGCTTAGGTGCTAGCGGGGAACTCACAGATACGCAGTATTTT. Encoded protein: CASSLGASGELTDTQYF.

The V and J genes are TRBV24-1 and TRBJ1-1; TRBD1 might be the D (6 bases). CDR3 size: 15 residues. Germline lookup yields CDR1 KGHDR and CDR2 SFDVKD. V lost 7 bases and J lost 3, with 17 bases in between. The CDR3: CATSLGGGRDTEAFF. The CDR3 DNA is TGTGCCACCAGCTTGGGGGGGGGCCGGGACACTGAAGCTTTCTTT.

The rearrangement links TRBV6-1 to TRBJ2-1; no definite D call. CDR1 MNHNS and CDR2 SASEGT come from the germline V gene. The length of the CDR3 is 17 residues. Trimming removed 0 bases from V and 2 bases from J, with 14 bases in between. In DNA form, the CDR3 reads TGTGCCAGCAGTGAAGCGCTCGCTAGTCTGACCTACAATGAGCAGTTCTTC. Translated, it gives CASSEALASLTYNEQFF.

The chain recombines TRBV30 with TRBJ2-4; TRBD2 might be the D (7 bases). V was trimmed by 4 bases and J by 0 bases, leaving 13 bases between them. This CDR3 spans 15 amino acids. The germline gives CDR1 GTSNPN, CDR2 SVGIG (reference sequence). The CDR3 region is CAWTLGGRAKNIQYF. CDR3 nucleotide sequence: TGTGCCTGGACCCTGGGGGGGCGAGCCAAAAACATTCAGTACTTC.

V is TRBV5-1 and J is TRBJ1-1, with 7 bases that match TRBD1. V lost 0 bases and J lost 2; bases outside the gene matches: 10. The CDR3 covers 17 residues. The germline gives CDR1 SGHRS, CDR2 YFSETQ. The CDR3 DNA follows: TGCGCCAGCAGCTTGGAACAGGGGTACATCTCCAACACTGAAGCTTTCTTT. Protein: CASSLEQGYISNTEAFF.

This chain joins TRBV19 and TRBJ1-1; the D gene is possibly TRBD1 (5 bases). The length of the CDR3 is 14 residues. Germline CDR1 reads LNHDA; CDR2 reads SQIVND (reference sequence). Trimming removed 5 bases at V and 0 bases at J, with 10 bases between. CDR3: CASSVDRMNTEAFF. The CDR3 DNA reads TGTGCCAGTAGTGTCGACAGAATGAACACTGAAGCTTTCTTT.

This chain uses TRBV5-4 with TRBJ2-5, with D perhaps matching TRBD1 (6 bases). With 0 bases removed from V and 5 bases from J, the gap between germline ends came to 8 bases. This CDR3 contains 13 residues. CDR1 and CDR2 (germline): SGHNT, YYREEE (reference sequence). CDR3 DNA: TGTGCCAGCAGCTTGGACAGGGTCGAGACCCAGTACTTC. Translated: CASSLDRVETQYF.

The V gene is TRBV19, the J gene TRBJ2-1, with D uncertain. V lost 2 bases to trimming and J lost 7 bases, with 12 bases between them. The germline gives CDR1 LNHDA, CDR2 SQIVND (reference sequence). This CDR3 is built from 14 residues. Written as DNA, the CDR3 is TGTGCCAGTAGTATATTTCTCAGGAATAATGAGCAGTTCTTC. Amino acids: CASSIFLRNNEQFF.

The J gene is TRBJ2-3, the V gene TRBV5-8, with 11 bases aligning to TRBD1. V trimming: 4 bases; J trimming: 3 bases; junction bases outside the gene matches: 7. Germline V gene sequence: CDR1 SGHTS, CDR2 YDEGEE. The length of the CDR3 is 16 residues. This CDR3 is CASSEGQGATTDTQYF. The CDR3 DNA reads TGTGCCAGCAGCGAAGGACAGGGGGCGACGACAGATACGCAGTATTTT.

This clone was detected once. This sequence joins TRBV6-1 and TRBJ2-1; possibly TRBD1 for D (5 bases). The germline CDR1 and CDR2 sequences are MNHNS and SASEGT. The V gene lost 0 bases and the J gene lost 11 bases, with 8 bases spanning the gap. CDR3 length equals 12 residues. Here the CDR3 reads CASSEAMDKQFF. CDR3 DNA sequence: TGTGCCAGCAGTGAAGCCATGGACAAGCAGTTCTTC.

The CDR3 bases are TGTGCCAGCAGCACCGACAGTTACGGCTACACCTTC. Protein: CASSTDSYGYTF. This sequence joins TRBV7-2 and TRBJ1-2, with a tentative D call TRBD1 (5 bases). V was trimmed by 5 bases and J by 8 bases, leaving 12 bases between them. The CDR3 loop spans 12 amino acids. The germline gives CDR1 SGHTA, CDR2 FQGNSA.

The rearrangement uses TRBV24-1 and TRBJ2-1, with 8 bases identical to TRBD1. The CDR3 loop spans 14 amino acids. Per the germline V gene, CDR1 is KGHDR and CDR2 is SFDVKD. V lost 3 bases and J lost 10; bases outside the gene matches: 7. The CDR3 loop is CATSDVDRVKEQFF. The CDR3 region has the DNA TGTGCCACCAGTGATGTGGACAGGGTAAAGGAGCAGTTCTTC.

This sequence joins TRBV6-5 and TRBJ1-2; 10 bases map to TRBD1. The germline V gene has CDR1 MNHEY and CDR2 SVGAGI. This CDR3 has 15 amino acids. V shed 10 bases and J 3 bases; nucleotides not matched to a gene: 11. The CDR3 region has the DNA TGTGCCACGTCGGTCGCCGGGACAGGGGACTATGGCTACACCTTC. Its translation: CATSVAGTGDYGYTF.

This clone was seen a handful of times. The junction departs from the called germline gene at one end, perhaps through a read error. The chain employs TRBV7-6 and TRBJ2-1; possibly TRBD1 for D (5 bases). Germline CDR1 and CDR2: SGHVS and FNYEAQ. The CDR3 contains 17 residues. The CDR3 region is CASSFVSQGTSDNEQFF. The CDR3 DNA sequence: TGTGCCAGCAGCTTTGTCTCCCAGGGAACCTCCGACAATGAGCAGTTCTTC.

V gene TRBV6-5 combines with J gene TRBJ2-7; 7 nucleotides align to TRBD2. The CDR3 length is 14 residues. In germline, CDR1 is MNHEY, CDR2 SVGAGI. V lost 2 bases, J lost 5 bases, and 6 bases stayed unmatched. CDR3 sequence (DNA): TGTGCCAGCAGTTACGGGGGGGAGTTCAACGAGCAGTACTTC. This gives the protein CASSYGGEFNEQYF.

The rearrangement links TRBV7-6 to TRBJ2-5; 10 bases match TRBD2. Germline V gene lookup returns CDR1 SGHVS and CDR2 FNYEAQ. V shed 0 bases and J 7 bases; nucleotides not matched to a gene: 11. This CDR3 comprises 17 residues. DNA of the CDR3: TGTGCCAGCAGCTTAGCTCCTCCTAGCGGGGGTGCCGGGACCCAGTACTTC. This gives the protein CASSLAPPSGGAGTQYF.

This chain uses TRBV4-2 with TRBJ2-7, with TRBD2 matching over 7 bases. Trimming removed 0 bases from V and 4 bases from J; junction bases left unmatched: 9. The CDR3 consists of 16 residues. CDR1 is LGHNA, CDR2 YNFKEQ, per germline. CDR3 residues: CASSQDAGTTIYEQYF. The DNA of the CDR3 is TGTGCCAGCAGCCAAGATGCCGGGACTACCATTTACGAGCAGTACTTC.

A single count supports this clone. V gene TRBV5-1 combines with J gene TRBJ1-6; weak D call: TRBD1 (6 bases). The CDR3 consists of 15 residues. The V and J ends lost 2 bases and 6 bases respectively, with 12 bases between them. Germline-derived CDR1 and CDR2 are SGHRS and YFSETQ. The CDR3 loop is CASSFLGARNSPLHF. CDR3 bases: TGCGCCAGCAGCTTTTTGGGGGCCCGTAATTCACCCCTCCACTTT.